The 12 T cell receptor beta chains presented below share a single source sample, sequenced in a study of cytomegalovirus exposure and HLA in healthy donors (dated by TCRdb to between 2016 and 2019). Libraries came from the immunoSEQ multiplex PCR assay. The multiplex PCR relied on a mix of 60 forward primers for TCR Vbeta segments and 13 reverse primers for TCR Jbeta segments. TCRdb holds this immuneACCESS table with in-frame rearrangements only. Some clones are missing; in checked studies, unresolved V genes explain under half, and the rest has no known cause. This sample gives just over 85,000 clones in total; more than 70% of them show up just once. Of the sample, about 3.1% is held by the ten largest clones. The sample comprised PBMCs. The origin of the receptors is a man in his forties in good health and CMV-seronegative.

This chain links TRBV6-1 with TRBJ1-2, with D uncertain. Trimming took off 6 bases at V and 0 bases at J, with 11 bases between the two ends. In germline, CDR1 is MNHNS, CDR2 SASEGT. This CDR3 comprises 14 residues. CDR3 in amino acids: CASRRSHSNYGYTF. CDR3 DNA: TGTGCCAGCAGAAGGAGTCATTCTAACTATGGCTACACCTTC.

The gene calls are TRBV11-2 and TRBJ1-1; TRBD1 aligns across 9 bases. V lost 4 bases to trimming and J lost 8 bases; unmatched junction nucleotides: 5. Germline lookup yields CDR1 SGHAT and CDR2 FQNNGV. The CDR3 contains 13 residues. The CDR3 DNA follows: TGTGCCAGCAGCTATGGGACAGGGAAGGAAGCTTTCTTT. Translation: CASSYGTGKEAFF.

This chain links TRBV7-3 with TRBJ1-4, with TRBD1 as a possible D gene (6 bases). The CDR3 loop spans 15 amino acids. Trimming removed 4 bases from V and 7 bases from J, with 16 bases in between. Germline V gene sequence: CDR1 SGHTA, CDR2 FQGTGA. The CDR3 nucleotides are TGTGCCAGCAGCTCGTCGGGGGGGGCCGGTGAAAAACTGTTTTTT. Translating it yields CASSSSGGAGEKLFF.

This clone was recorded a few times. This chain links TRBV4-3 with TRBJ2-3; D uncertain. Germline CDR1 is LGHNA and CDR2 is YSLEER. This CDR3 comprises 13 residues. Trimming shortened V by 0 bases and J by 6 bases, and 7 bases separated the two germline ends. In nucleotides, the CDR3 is TGCGCCAGCAGCCAAGATGAAGCGGATACGCAGTATTTT. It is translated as CASSQDEADTQYF.

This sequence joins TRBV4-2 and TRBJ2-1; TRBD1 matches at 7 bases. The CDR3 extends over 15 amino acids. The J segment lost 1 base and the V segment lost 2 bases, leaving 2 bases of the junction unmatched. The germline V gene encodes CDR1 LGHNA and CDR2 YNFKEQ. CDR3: CASSQQGVSYNEQFF. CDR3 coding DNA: TGTGCCAGCAGCCAACAGGGGGTTTCCTACAATGAGCAGTTCTTC.

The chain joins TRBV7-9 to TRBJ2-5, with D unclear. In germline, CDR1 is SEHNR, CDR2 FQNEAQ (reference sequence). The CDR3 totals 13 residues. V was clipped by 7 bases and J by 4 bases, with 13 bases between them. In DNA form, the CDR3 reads TGTGCCAGCACTCTGTCGGAGCTAGAGACCCAGTACTTC. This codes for CASTLSELETQYF.

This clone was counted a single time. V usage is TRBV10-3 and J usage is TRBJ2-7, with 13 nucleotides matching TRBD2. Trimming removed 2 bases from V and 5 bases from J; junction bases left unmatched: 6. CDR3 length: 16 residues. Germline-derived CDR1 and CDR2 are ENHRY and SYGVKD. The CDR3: CAISERGTSGDNEQYF. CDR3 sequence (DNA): TGTGCCATCAGTGAGAGGGGGACTAGCGGGGACAACGAGCAGTACTTC.

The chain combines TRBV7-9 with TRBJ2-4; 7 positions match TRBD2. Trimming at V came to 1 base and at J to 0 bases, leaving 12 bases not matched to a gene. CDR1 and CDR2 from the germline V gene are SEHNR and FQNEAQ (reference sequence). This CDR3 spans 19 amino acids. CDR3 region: CASSLGAGTNLLAKNIQYF. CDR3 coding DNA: TGTGCCAGCAGCTTAGGTGCCGGGACTAACCTTCTAGCCAAAAACATTCAGTACTTC.

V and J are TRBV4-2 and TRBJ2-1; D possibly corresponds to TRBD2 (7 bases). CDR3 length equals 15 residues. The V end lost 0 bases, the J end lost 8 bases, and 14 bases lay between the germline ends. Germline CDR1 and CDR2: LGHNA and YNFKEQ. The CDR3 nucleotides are TGTGCCAGCAGCCAAGAAGGGGGGGGTAGAGATGAGCAGTTCTTC. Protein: CASSQEGGGRDEQFF.

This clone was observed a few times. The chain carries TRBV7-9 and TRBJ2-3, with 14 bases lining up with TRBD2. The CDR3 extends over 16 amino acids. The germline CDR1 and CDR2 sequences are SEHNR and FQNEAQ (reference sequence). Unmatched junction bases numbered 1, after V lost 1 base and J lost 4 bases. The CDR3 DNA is TGTGCCAGCAGCTTAGGGACTAGCGGGGGGTCAGATACGCAGTATTTT. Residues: CASSLGTSGGSDTQYF. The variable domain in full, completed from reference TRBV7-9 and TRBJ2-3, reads DTGVSQNPRHKITKRGQNVTFRCDPISEHNRLYWYRQTLGQGPEFLTYFQNEAQLEKSRLLSDRFSAERPKGSFSTLEIQRTEQGDSAMYLCASSLGTSGGSDTQYFGPGTRLTVL.

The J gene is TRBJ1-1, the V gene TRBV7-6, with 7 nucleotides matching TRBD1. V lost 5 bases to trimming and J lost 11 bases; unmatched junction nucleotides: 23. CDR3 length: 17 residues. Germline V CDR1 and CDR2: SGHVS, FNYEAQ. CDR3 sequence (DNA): TGTGCCAGCAGCCCCTCTCCCAGCGACCGGACAGGTTTTGGCGCTTTCTTT. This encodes CASSPSPSDRTGFGAFF. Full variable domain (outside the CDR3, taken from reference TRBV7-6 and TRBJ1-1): GAGVSQSPRYKVTKRGQDVALRCDPISGHVSLYWYRQALGQGPEFLTYFNYEAQQDKSGLPNDRFSAERPEGSISTLTIQRTEQRDSAMYRCASSPSPSDRTGFGAFFGQGTRLTVV.

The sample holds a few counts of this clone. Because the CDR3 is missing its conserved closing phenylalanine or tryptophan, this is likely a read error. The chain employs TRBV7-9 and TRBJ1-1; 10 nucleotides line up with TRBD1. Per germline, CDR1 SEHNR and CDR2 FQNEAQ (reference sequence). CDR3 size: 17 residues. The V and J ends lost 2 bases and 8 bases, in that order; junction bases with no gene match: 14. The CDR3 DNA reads TGTGCCAGCAGCTTAAAAGGGGACAGGGGCTTCTTTCCCGAAGCTTTCGTT. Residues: CASSLKGDRGFFPEAFV.